The clone carrying this T cell receptor (beta chain) came up many times. This sample is drawn from a study of T-cell reconstitution after alpha-beta-depleted transplantation in children. A library of TCRbeta sequences, prepared with unique molecular identifiers, was generated. MiXCR, run by TCRdb on the PCR reads, gives a single entry per CDR3 protein. The sample records 70,000 to 95,000 distinct CDR3 sequences, 10% to 15% being singletons. The ends lost 3 bases at V and 1 base at J; junction bases unmatched: 5. Germline V gives CDR1 SGHRS, CDR2 YFSETQ. This CDR3 has 17 amino acids. The sequencing here drew on PBMCs from the stem cell graft donor, taken from the stem cell graft. This sequence joins TRBV5-1 and TRBJ2-6; 9 bases match TRBD1. This receptor was identified in a human donor who donated a stem cell graft to a child with inherited bone marrow failure. CDR3 in amino acids: CASSSTGGRSGANVLTF. The CDR3 DNA is TGCGCCAGCAGCTCGACAGGGGGACGGTCTGGGGCCAACGTCCTGACTTTC.